This T cell receptor beta chain derives from a study of T cell changes during pregnancy in multiple sclerosis. Assay used: immunoSEQ multiplex PCR; TCRdb lists only in-frame clones, some missing. The sample includes 75,000 to 100,000 clones, over 80% of them seen just once. V was cut by 2 bases and J by 1 base, with 12 bases left in between. The CDR3 is made up of 16 amino acids. Germline CDR1 is MNHEY and CDR2 is SMNVEV (reference sequence). The rearrangement uses TRBV27 and TRBJ1-3, with D unclear. Sample: peripheral blood, taken after pregnancy. This TCR came from a female donor with multiple sclerosis, enrolled in a pregnancy study. The CDR3 region has the DNA TGTGCCAGCAGTTTACTTCCACACCGTTCTGGAAACACCATATATTTT. This translates into CASSLLPHRSGNTIYF.